This passage covers 21 T cell receptor beta chains from one sample sequenced in a study of CD8 T cells in Susac syndrome. The RNA input was about 0.5 to 1 ug, and it was reverse transcribed with random hexamers. TCRdb independently ran MiXCR on the immunoSEQ multiplex PCR reads; one entry per CDR3 protein. This sample has 110,000 or so distinct CDR3 sequences, with about 92% found just once. Sequencing was carried out using CD4+ T cells from PBMCs. These receptors were obtained from a human donor with multiple sclerosis.

V usage is TRBV9 and J usage is TRBJ1-2; no firm D call. V was cut by 4 bases and J by 7 bases, with 14 bases left in between. The CDR3 consists of 13 residues. Germline V gene lookup returns CDR1 SGDLS and CDR2 YYNGEE. CDR3 sequence reads: CASSIDLQTGYTF. CDR3 DNA: TGTGCCAGCAGCATAGACCTTCAAACTGGCTACACCTTC.

This clonotype appeared once. The chain combines TRBV7-9 with TRBJ2-5, with unresolved D. The CDR3 has 14 amino acids. Germline V CDR1 and CDR2: SEHNR, FQNEAQ (reference sequence). The V end was cut by 5 bases, the J end by 3 bases, with 13 bases between. CDR3 residues: CASSTDPREETQYF. CDR3 DNA sequence: TGTGCCAGCAGCACGGACCCCCGAGAAGAGACCCAGTACTTC. Full variable domain (outside the CDR3, taken from reference TRBV7-9 and TRBJ2-5): DTGVSQNPRHKITKRGQNVTFRCDPISEHNRLYWYRQTLGQGPEFLTYFQNEAQLEKSRLLSDRFSAERPKGSFSTLEIQRTEQGDSAMYLCASSTDPREETQYFGPGTRLLVL.

The V call is TRBV4-3, the J call TRBJ2-1; 8 bases line up with TRBD1. V trimming: 0 bases; J trimming: 4 bases; junction bases outside the gene matches: 14. The germline V gene has CDR1 LGHNA and CDR2 YSLEER. The length of the CDR3 is 19 residues. CDR3 nucleotides: TGCGCCAGCAGCCAAGACCAGGGCAGGGGGCGGTCTGTGTACAATGAGCAGTTCTTC. It specifies CASSQDQGRGRSVYNEQFF.

The V gene is TRBV12-3 or TRBV12-4, the J gene TRBJ1-3, with unresolved D. The length of the CDR3 is 15 residues. Trimming shortened V by 6 bases and J by 0 bases, and 12 bases separated the two germline ends. Here the CDR3 reads CASSRDSSSGNTIYF. The CDR3 DNA reads as TGTGCCAGCAGCCGCGACTCAAGCTCTGGAAACACCATATATTTT.

The rearrangement uses TRBV20-1 and TRBJ2-1, with a weak D call TRBD1 (6 bases). Germline V lookup: CDR1 DFQATT, CDR2 SNEGSKA (reference sequence). V was shortened by 1 base and J by 1 base, with 8 bases between the two germline ends. The length of the CDR3 is 14 residues. The DNA of the CDR3 is TGCAGTGCTAGAGGGCAGGGGTCCTACAATGAGCAGTTCTTC. Translated: CSARGQGSYNEQFF.

The V gene is TRBV3-1, the J gene TRBJ1-2; D is undetermined. V gave up 4 bases and J gave up 2 bases, with 8 bases separating them. Germline CDR1 reads LGHDT; CDR2 reads YNNKEL (reference sequence). The CDR3 is 13 residues long. In DNA, the CDR3 is TGTGCCAGCAGCCCGACGGAAAACTATGGCTACACCTTC. Translating gives CASSPTENYGYTF.

V and J are TRBV13 and TRBJ1-2; TRBD1 matches at 9 bases. Trimming took 7 bases from V and 8 from J; bases not matched to a gene: 8. The length of the CDR3 is 13 residues. Germline CDR1 is PRHDT and CDR2 is FYEKMQ (reference sequence). The CDR3 nucleotides read TGTGCCAGCACCCGGGACAGGGAAGGCGGCTACACCTTC. It is translated as CASTRDREGGYTF.

The rearrangement joins TRBV27 to TRBJ1-5; D not resolved. CDR1 MNHEY and CDR2 SMNVEV come from the germline V gene (reference sequence). V dropped 5 bases and J dropped 4 bases, with 6 bases sitting between them. The CDR3 has 12 residues. CDR3 DNA: TGTGCCAGCAGTCCTCGGAATCAGCCCCAGCATTTT. Translated: CASSPRNQPQHF.

The rearrangement uses TRBV7-2 and TRBJ1-1, with TRBD1 matching over 8 bases. J gave up 7 bases and V 5 bases, and 6 bases lay outside the gene matches. The V gene's germline CDR1 is SGHTA and CDR2 FQGNSA. CDR3 length: 13 residues. The CDR3 protein is CASSLGTGLEAFF. CDR3 coding DNA: TGTGCCAGCAGCCTGGGGACAGGCCTTGAAGCTTTCTTT.

The chain couples TRBV30 to TRBJ1-5; D unresolved. Germline lookup yields CDR1 GTSNPN and CDR2 SVGIG (reference sequence). Trimming removed 1 base from V and 5 bases from J, with 9 bases in between. This CDR3 is 13 amino acids long. The CDR3 coding sequence is TGTGCCTGGAGTGGGTCTAGAGATCAGCCCCAGCATTTT. This sequence encodes CAWSGSRDQPQHF. Full variable domain (rest looked up from reference TRBV30 and TRBJ1-5): SQTIHQWPATLVQPVGSPLSLECTVEGTSNPNLYWYRQAAGRGLQLLFYSVGIGQISSEVPQNLSASRPQDRQFILSSKKLLLSDSGFYLCAWSGSRDQPQHFGDGTRLSIL.

V and J are TRBV12-3 or TRBV12-4 and TRBJ1-2, with D tentatively TRBD1 (5 bases). V was shortened by 6 bases and J by 2 bases, with 16 bases between the two germline ends. The CDR3 runs to 15 residues. This CDR3 is CASSPEGWGNYGYTF. DNA for the CDR3: TGTGCCAGCAGCCCGGAAGGGTGGGGGAACTATGGCTACACCTTC.

This chain joins TRBV28 and TRBJ2-3; the D gene is possibly TRBD2 (6 bases). The V end was cut by 6 bases, the J end by 8 bases, with 12 bases between. The CDR3 sequence is 12 residues long. Germline V gene data show CDR1 as MDHEN and CDR2 as SYDVKM. This CDR3 reads CASSLTSSTQYF. CDR3 nucleotide sequence: TGTGCCAGCAGCTTAACTAGCTCTACGCAGTATTTT.

The chain links TRBV9 to TRBJ2-1; 11 nucleotides line up with TRBD2. Germline lookup yields CDR1 SGDLS and CDR2 YYNGEE. The ends lost 0 bases at V and 8 bases at J; junction bases unmatched: 13. This CDR3 has 18 residues. The CDR3 loop reads CASSVDLAGGRGDDEQFF. CDR3 coding DNA: TGTGCCAGCAGCGTAGACCTAGCGGGGGGCCGGGGTGACGATGAGCAGTTCTTC.

The chain links TRBV7-9 to TRBJ2-1; possibly TRBD2 for D (6 bases). The ends were cut back, 3 bases at V and 5 bases at J, with 17 bases in the middle. Germline CDR1 reads SEHNR; CDR2 reads FQNEAQ (reference sequence). This CDR3 comprises 16 residues. CDR3 bases: TGTGCCAGCAGCTTGACCGGGACTCATTTTGACAATGAGCAGTTCTTC. Translation gives CASSLTGTHFDNEQFF. The full variable domain, its missing parts supplied by reference TRBV7-9 and TRBJ2-1, is DTGVSQNPRHKITKRGQNVTFRCDPISEHNRLYWYRQTLGQGPEFLTYFQNEAQLEKSRLLSDRFSAERPKGSFSTLEIQRTEQGDSAMYLCASSLTGTHFDNEQFFGPGTRLTVL.

This chain links TRBV29-1 with TRBJ1-6; tentatively, D is TRBD1 (5 bases). V gave up 0 bases and J gave up 15 bases, with 12 bases separating them. This CDR3 region has 12 residues. Looked up from germline, CDR1 is SQVTM and CDR2 is ANQGSEA. CDR3: CSVEDGARYLHF. CDR3 nucleotide sequence: TGCAGCGTTGAAGATGGGGCACGGTACCTCCACTTT.

The chain joins TRBV15 to TRBJ1-1; no definite D call. The CDR3 spans 13 residues. Germline-derived CDR1 and CDR2 are LNHNV and YYDKDF (reference sequence). V dropped 3 bases and J dropped 1 base, with 6 bases sitting between them. The CDR3 region has the DNA TGTGCCACCAGCAGTGATAAGAACACTGAAGCTTTCTTT. Translating gives CATSSDKNTEAFF.

This chain joins TRBV29-1 and TRBJ2-3, with D hard to call. V gave up 5 bases and J gave up 8 bases, with 20 bases separating them. Germline CDR1 is SQVTM and CDR2 is ANQGSEA. This CDR3 contains 14 residues. CDR3 coding DNA: TGCAGCGTTCCGGACCGCGGTTCTCTTGCTACGCAGTATTTT. Translated, it gives CSVPDRGSLATQYF.

This clonotype was counted between two and nine times. The V and J genes are TRBV5-1 and TRBJ2-7; D is unclear. There are 15 residues in the CDR3. Between the trimmed V and J ends, which lost 0 bases and 5 bases, there was a span of 15 bases. Germline V CDR1 and CDR2: SGHRS, YFSETQ. DNA for the CDR3: TGCGCCAGCAGCTTGGAAGCGCCGGGCCTGGACGAGCAGTACTTC. This gives the protein CASSLEAPGLDEQYF.

This clonotype was observed once. This rearrangement joins TRBV28 to TRBJ2-1; 9 positions agree with TRBD1. CDR3 length: 15 amino acids. Germline lookup yields CDR1 MDHEN and CDR2 SYDVKM. Trimming removed 5 bases from V and 10 bases from J; junction bases left unmatched: 12. The CDR3 nucleotides are TGTGCCAGCAGTCTCCCGGGACAGGGTGGAGGCGAGCAGTTCTTC. Its protein product is CASSLPGQGGGEQFF.

This chain connects TRBV7-9 to TRBJ1-1, with 7 bases that match TRBD1. CDR3 size: 15 residues. Germline V gene lookup returns CDR1 SEHNR and CDR2 FQNEAQ (reference sequence). V shed 5 bases, J shed 4 bases, and the junction held 10 bases outside the gene matches. CDR3 residues: CASSDRQGRGTEAFF. CDR3 DNA sequence: TGTGCCAGCAGCGACCGACAGGGCAGGGGCACTGAAGCTTTCTTT.

This sequence joins TRBV20-1 and TRBJ1-1; possible D gene TRBD1, 6 bases. The CDR3 length is 13 residues. CDR1 and CDR2 (germline): DFQATT, SNEGSKA (reference sequence). Deletions cut 0 bases from V and 1 base from J, with 6 bases between. The CDR3 protein is CSARETGNTEAFF. CDR3 coding DNA: TGCAGTGCTAGAGAGACAGGGAACACTGAAGCTTTCTTT.